The 7 T cell receptor beta chains below were found in one sample sequenced in a study of T cell responses to AZD1222 COVID-19 vaccine. Some clones are missing from TCRdb's copy, which holds only in-frame ones; the method was immunoSEQ multiplex PCR. The sample shows roughly 100,000 clones, roughly nine tenths of them seen only once. This material consisted of peripheral blood, taken 28 days after the second AZD1222 dose. The receptors were gathered from an adult who received the AZD1222 COVID-19 vaccine.

The rearrangement uses TRBV19 and TRBJ2-1; 13 nucleotides align to TRBD2. The germline gives CDR1 LNHDA, CDR2 SQIVND (reference sequence). After removal of 10 bases from V and 9 bases from J, the junction contained 6 bases not matched to a gene. This CDR3 spans 13 amino acids. The CDR3 spells CATRTSGSSEQFF. The CDR3 DNA reads TGTGCCACCCGGACTAGCGGGAGTAGTGAGCAGTTCTTC. The whole variable domain, remainder taken from reference TRBV19 and TRBJ2-1, is DGGITQSPKYLFRKEGQNVTLSCEQNLNHDAMYWYRQDPGQGLRLIYYSQIVNDFQKGDIAEGYSVSREKKESFPLTVTSAQKNPTAFYLCATRTSGSSEQFFGPGTRLTVL.

This CDR3 reads CASSQGVITDTQYF. The CDR3 nucleotides read TGCGCCAGCAGCCAAGGCGTCATCACAGATACGCAGTATTTT. This sequence joins TRBV4-1 and TRBJ2-3; the D is unclear. The CDR3 length is 14 residues. Between the trimmed V and J ends, which lost 1 base and 2 bases, there was a span of 7 bases. Per the germline V gene, CDR1 is MGHRA and CDR2 is YSYEKL.

This chain links TRBV27 with TRBJ2-3, with D hard to call. V was trimmed by 4 bases and J by 2 bases, leaving 1 base between them. CDR1 is MNHEY, CDR2 SMNVEV, per germline (reference sequence). The length of the CDR3 is 11 residues. This CDR3 reads CASSSTDTQYF. As DNA, the CDR3 is TGTGCCAGCAGTTCCACAGATACGCAGTATTTT.

This rearrangement joins TRBV28 to TRBJ1-5, with D possibly matching TRBD1 (6 bases). The CDR3 covers 15 residues. CDR1 and CDR2 (germline): MDHEN, SYDVKM. The ends were cut back, 5 bases at V and 2 bases at J, with 13 bases in the middle. The CDR3 DNA is TGTGCCAGCAGTCCCTCCCGACAGGGCAATCAGCCCCAGCATTTT. The encoded protein is CASSPSRQGNQPQHF.

The rearrangement uses TRBV28 and TRBJ2-4; the match to TRBD2 covers 11 bases. Germline V CDR1 and CDR2: MDHEN, SYDVKM. The CDR3 loop spans 16 amino acids. With V trimmed by 5 bases and J by 0 bases, 3 bases remained unmatched. The CDR3 DNA follows: TGTGCCAGCAGTCTACTAGCGGGGGCAGCCAAAAACATTCAGTACTTC. Translating it yields CASSLLAGAAKNIQYF.

This chain joins TRBV19 and TRBJ1-6, with D hard to call. This CDR3 is built from 17 residues. From germline, CDR1 is LNHDA and CDR2 SQIVND (reference sequence). V dropped 0 bases and J dropped 0 bases, with 9 bases sitting between them. CDR3 sequence: CASSIDLQVSYNSPLHF. CDR3 in DNA: TGTGCCAGTAGTATAGATCTCCAGGTCTCCTATAATTCACCCCTCCACTTT.

This rearrangement joins TRBV27 to TRBJ1-5, with D perhaps TRBD1 (5 bases). Germline V gives CDR1 MNHEY, CDR2 SMNVEV (reference sequence). The CDR3 spans 15 residues. The V end was cut by 6 bases, the J end by 4 bases, with 16 bases between. The CDR3 DNA reads TGTGCCAGCAGCATCTCGGGGCTAGGGAATCAGCCCCAGCATTTT. This gives the protein CASSISGLGNQPQHF.